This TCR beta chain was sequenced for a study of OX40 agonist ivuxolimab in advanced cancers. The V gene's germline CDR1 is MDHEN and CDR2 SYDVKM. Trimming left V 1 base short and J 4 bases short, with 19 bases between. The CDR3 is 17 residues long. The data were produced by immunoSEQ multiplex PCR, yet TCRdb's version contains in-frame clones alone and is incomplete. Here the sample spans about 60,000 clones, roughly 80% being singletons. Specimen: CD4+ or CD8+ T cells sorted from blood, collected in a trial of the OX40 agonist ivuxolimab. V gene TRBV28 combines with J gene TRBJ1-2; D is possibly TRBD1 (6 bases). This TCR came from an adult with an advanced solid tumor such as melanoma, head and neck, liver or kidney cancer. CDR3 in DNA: TGTGCCAGCAGTTTATCAAGTCTTGGAGGACAGCTCTATGGCTACACCTTC. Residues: CASSLSSLGGQLYGYTF.